The sequence of this T cell receptor (beta chain) was determined in a study of OX40 agonist ivuxolimab in advanced cancers. Study background: Patients' therapy was ivuxolimab, an antibody that acts as an agonist of OX40 (CD134).

Germline V gene lookup returns CDR1 MDHEN and CDR2 SYDVKM. The CDR3 runs to 16 residues. V lost 6 bases and J lost 4, with 21 bases in between. General study findings and limits: Certain nonresponders additionally had low normalized T-cell clonal expansion.

TCRdb keeps only in-frame clones here, not all; method: immunoSEQ multiplex PCR. The top ten clones hold under 5% of a sample with 55,000 to 65,000 clones, 85% of them seen once. Remarks on this clone: Antigen specificity is unknown.

The sequenced sample was CD4+ or CD8+ T cells sorted from blood, obtained in a trial of the OX40 agonist ivuxolimab. The V call is TRBV28, the J call TRBJ1-1; possibly TRBD1 for D (5 bases). This TCR was sampled from an adult with an advanced solid tumor such as melanoma, head and neck, liver or kidney cancer. The CDR3 nucleotides read TGTGCCAGCAGCATACCAAATCGAGTGGGGGGCACTGAAGCTTTCTTT. Protein: CASSIPNRVGGTEAFF.